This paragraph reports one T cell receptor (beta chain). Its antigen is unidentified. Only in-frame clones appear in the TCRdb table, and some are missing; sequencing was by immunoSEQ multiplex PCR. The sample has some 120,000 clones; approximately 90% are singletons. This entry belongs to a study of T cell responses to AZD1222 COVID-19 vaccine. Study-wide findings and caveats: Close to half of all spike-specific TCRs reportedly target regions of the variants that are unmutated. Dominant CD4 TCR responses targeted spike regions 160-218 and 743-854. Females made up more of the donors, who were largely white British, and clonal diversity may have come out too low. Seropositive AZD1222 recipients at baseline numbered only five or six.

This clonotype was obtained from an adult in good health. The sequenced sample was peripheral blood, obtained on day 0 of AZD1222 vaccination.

CDR3 in amino acids: CATETGEGTQYF. In nucleotides, the CDR3 is TGTGCCACCGAAACAGGGGAGGGTACGCAGTATTTT. The chain has TRBV28 and TRBJ2-3; D tentatively fits TRBD1 or TRBD2 (7 bases each). This CDR3 has 12 residues. In germline, CDR1 is MDHEN, CDR2 SYDVKM. V was clipped by 10 bases and J by 8 bases, with 16 bases between them.